Listed here is a single T cell receptor (beta chain). Authors' processing steps: Amplification with reference gene primers provided the estimates of nucleated cell counts. The method was immunoSEQ multiplex PCR; TCRdb's version includes in-frame clones alone and lacks a portion of them. That table supplies the V and J calls and clone size; D and trimming were determined from the DNA. There are about 140,000 clones in the sample; 84% occur only once, and 7% to 9.5% lies in the top ten. This entry belongs to a study of blood T cell repertoires in COVID-19. Study information: Specimens from acute and convalescent COVID-19 originated in the United States, Italy and Spain.

With V trimmed by 3 bases and J by 7 bases, 10 bases remained unmatched. The CDR3 has 16 residues. Germline loops: CDR1 SGHDN, CDR2 FVKESK. The chain is built from TRBV14 and TRBJ2-7; 12 bases map to TRBD2. This TCR was recovered from a man aged 30 to 45 with COVID-19, enrolled during active disease. Material for sequencing was peripheral blood. This chain's CDR3 is CASSQQILGLAGEQYF. CDR3 coding DNA: TGTGCCAGCAGCCAGCAAATCCTTGGACTAGCGGGGGAGCAGTACTTC. The full variable domain, rest sourced from reference TRBV14 and TRBJ2-7, is EAGVTQFPSHSVIEKGQTVTLRCDPISGHDNLYWYRRVMGKEIKFLLHFVKESKQDESGMPNNRFLAERTGGTYSTLKVQPAELEDSGVYFCASSQQILGLAGEQYFGPGTRLTVT.